The 5 T cell receptor beta chains given below trace back to one sample, sequenced in a study of shared clonotypes between healthy human individuals. Selected positively for CCR7 and CD45RO-negative, naive CD8 cells excluded terminally differentiated effector memory CD45RA+ cells. Method: immunoSEQ multiplex PCR; TCRdb's copy keeps in-frame clones and lacks some. The profile shows about 550,000 clones, around 95% of them singletons. Sequenced: naive CD8+ T cells sorted from blood. Source of these receptors: a young woman in good health.

V is TRBV19 and J is TRBJ2-7; TRBD1 matches at 10 bases. Trimming took 3 bases from V and 2 from J; bases not matched to a gene: 4. This CDR3 is 15 amino acids long. CDR1 is LNHDA and CDR2 is SQIVND in the germline V gene (reference sequence). The CDR3 DNA follows: TGTGCCAGTAGTATGGGACAGGGGACCCCCTACGAGCAGTACTTC. Its translation: CASSMGQGTPYEQYF.

The gene calls are TRBV25-1 and TRBJ2-7; 8 nucleotides line up with TRBD2. The CDR3 consists of 15 residues. The V gene end was trimmed by 4 bases and the J gene end by 4 bases; junction bases not matched to a gene: 9. The germline gives CDR1 MGHDK, CDR2 SYGVNS. The CDR3: CASSGGRNGPYEQYF. The CDR3, as DNA: TGTGCCAGCAGTGGCGGGAGGAATGGGCCTTACGAGCAGTACTTC.

In DNA, the CDR3 is TGTGCCAGCAGCTCGTCGCCGGGACTAGCCGTATCAAACATTCAGTACTTC. Translation: CASSSSPGLAVSNIQYF. This chain joins TRBV11-2 and TRBJ2-4, with 9 bases matching TRBD2. There are 17 residues in the CDR3. Trimming cost V 4 bases and J 6 bases; bases outside gene matches: 13. Germline CDR1 and CDR2: SGHAT and FQNNGV.

The chain recombines TRBV27 with TRBJ2-7; D is unclear. The germline V gene has CDR1 MNHEY and CDR2 SMNVEV (reference sequence). Trimming took off 8 bases at V and 2 bases at J, with 13 bases between the two ends. The CDR3 spans 13 residues. As DNA, the CDR3 is TGTGCCAGCGGGCAGATACAAACCTACGAGCAGTACTTC. Residues: CASGQIQTYEQYF.

This chain connects TRBV19 to TRBJ1-1; no reliable D call. V was shortened by 3 bases and J by 0 bases, with 5 bases between the two germline ends. The CDR3 is 13 residues long. CDR1 is LNHDA, CDR2 SQIVND, per germline (reference sequence). The CDR3 is CASSILMNTEAFF. CDR3 sequence (DNA): TGTGCCAGTAGTATCCTGATGAACACTGAAGCTTTCTTT.